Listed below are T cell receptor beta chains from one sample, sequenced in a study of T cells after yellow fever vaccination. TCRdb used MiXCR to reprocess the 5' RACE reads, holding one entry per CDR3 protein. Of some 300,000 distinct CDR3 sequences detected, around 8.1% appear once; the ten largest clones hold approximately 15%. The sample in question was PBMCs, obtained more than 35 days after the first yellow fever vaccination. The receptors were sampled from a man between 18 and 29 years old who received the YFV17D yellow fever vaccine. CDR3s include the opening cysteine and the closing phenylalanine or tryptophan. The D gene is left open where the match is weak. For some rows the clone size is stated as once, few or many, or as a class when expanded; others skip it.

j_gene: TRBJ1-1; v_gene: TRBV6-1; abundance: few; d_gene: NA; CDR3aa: CASRFRQELWGTEAFF; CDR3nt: TGTGCCAGCAGATTTCGACAGGAGTTGTGGGGCACTGAAGCTTTCTTT
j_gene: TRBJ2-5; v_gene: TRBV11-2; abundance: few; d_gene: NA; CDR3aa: CASSLGQEGRTQYF; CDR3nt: TGTGCCAGCAGCTTAGGCCAGGAGGGGCGGACCCAGTACTTC
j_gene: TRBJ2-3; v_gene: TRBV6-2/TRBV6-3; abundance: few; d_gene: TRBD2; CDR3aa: CASLGRLAGQTDTQYF; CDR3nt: TGTGCCAGTTTGGGGAGACTAGCGGGGCAGACAGATACGCAGTATTTT
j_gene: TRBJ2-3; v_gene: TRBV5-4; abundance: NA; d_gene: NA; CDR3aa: CASSLIGGRDTQYF; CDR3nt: TGTGCCAGCAGCTTGATAGGGGGGCGAGATACGCAGTATTTT
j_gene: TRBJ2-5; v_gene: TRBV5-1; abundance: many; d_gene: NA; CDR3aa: CASSFGSTQETQYF; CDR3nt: TGCGCCAGCAGCTTCGGGAGTACCCAAGAGACCCAGTACTTC
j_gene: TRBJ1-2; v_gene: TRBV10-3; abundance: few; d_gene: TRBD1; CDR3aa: CAISESTGEGYGYTF; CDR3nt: TGTGCCATCAGTGAGTCGACAGGGGAGGGCTATGGCTACACCTTC
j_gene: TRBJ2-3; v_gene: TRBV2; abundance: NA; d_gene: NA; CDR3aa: CASTSYRETDTQYF; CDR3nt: TGTGCCAGCACCAGTTACCGCGAGACAGATACGCAGTATTTT
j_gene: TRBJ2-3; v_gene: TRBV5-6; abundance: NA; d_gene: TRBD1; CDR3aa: CASSPGQVPQYF; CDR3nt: TGTGCCAGCAGCCCCGGACAGGTCCCGCAGTATTTT
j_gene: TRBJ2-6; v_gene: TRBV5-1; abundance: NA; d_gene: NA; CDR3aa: CASSLLGGSSGANVLTF; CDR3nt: TGCGCCAGCAGCTTGTTAGGGGGATCCTCTGGGGCCAACGTCCTGACTTTC
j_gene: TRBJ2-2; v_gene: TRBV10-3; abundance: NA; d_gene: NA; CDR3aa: CATWTSMNTGELFF; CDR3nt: TGTGCCACCTGGACTTCTATGAACACCGGGGAGCTGTTTTTT
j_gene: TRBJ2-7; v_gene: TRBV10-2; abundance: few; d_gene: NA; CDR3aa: CASSEYSYDDEQYF; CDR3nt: TGCGCCAGCAGTGAGTATTCCTACGACGACGAGCAGTACTTC
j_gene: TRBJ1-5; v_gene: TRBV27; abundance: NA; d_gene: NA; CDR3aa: CASSFSLVGNQPQHF; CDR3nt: TGTGCCAGCAGTTTCTCTCTCGTTGGCAATCAGCCCCAGCATTTT
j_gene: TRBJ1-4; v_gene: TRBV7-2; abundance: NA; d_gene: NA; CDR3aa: CASSFYVGEKLFF; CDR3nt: TGTGCCAGCAGCTTTTATGTCGGTGAAAAACTGTTTTTT
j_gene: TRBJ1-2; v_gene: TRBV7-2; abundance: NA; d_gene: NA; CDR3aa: CASSLNWAQVYGYTF; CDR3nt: TGTGCCAGCAGCTTAAATTGGGCGCAAGTATATGGCTACACCTTC
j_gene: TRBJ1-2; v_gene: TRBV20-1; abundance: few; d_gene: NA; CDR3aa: CSARVGAINYGYTF; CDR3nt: TGCAGTGCTAGAGTGGGGGCTATTAACTATGGCTACACCTTC
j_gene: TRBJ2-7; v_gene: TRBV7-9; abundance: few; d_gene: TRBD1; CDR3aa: CASSHSGTDLF; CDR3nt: TGTGCCAGCAGCCACTCCGGGACAGACTTATTC
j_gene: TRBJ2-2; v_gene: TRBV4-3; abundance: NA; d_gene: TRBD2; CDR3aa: CASSQYPSGGETGELFF; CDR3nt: TGCGCCAGCAGCCAGTATCCTAGCGGGGGGGAAACCGGGGAGCTGTTTTTT
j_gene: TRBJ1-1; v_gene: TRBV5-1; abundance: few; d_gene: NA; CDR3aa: CASSPGGENTEAFF; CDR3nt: TGCGCCAGCAGCCCGGGGGGGGAAAACACTGAAGCTTTCTTT
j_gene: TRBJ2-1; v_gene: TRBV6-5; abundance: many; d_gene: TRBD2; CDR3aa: CASSLLSSGGVLGQFF; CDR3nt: TGTGCCAGCAGTTTACTCTCGTCGGGGGGAGTATTGGGACAGTTCTTC
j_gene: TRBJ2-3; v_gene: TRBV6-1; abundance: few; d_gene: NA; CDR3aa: CASTNRGRGTDTQYF; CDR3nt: TGTGCCAGCACTAATAGGGGTCGGGGCACAGATACGCAGTATTTT
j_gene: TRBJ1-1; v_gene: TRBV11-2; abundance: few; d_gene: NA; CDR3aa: CASSSLQGLGGTEAFF; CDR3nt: TGTGCCAGCAGCTCCCTCCAGGGGCTTGGGGGCACTGAAGCTTTCTTT
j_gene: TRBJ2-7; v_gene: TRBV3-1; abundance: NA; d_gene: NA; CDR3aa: CASSQDNRLDLYEQYF; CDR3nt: TGTGCCAGCAGCCAAGATAACCGTCTAGACCTCTACGAGCAGTACTTC
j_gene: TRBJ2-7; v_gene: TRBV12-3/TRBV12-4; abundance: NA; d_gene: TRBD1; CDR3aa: CASSDRDSYEQYF; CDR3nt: TGTGCCAGCAGTGACCGGGACAGCTACGAGCAGTACTTC